This T cell receptor (beta chain) comes out of a study of shared clonotypes between healthy human individuals (dated by TCRdb to 2020 to 2021). In the study overall: Three men and two women, aged 18 to 49 years, made up the cohort. For each donor, CD4 naive and CD4 memory were each given three plates, CD8 naive was given two plates, and CD8 memory was given one plate. The study deeply sequenced blood TCR repertoires of several healthy adults to estimate repertoire size and the extent of clonotype sharing between individuals. To increase sequencing depth and limit assay-specific biases, TCR repertoire library preparation and sequencing were carried out by different laboratories using diverse techniques. Between about 0.9 and 10 billion PBMCs per donor were obtained by leukapheresis.

From cysteine to phenylalanine, the CDR3 is 15 amino acids long. The CDR3 DNA has 45 bases and is translated from base 1. Here V drops 4 bases and J drops 5 bases, and the junction holds 2 bases not matched to any gene. CDR1 SGHDT and CDR2 YYEEEE were looked up in the germline V gene. For the CD8 naive samples, CD45RO-negative cells were positively selected for CCR7, yielding a CD45RA+CCR7+ population from which TemRA cells were excluded. Donors were healthy HIV-negative adults with no recently reported acute infections or vaccinations. Only Caucasian adults living in Nashville, Tennessee, USA were represented among the donors. After blood collection by leukapheresis, PBMCs were isolated using Ficoll-Histopaque density gradient centrifugation and then cryopreserved in the vapor phase of liquid nitrogen. Analytical flow cytometry was used to check the purity and quantity of every magnetically sorted T cell population. From each sorted fraction, genomic DNA was isolated and quantified by UV absorbance on a Nanodrop 2000c.

Points on this clone: Its antigen target is currently unknown. Base qualities were left out, and no much larger clone turns up one base away.

Using the deep immunoSEQ assay, multiplex PCR amplified TCR CDR3 regions from genomic DNA. For each cell subset, the extracted genomic DNA was distributed evenly across all wells of several immunoSEQ 96-well plates, and each plate served as one replicate. For sorted subsets, each replicate PCR was loaded with about 0.2 ug genomic DNA, equivalent to approximately 33,000 T cell genomes. Purified libraries were measured with a Qubit 3.0 fluorometer, size-checked on a Bioanalyzer 2100, and measured again with the KAPA Library Quantification kit. Each immunoSEQ 96-well plate was sequenced on its own single-read 150-cycle Illumina NextSeq 550 flow cell. The study's processing was this. The immunoSEQ output contained only junctional sequences without quality scores, so filtering could not match that applied to full-length reads. Sequences were annotated with PyIR, a Python wrapper for IgBLAST v1.9, using IMGT germline references to assign V/J genes and CDR3. Reads were removed for weak V/J assignments (E-value above 1e-6), missing CDR3, stop codons, out-of-frame junctions, or ambiguous translated residues. V3J clonotypes were defined by identical inferred V gene, J gene, and CDR3 amino acid sequence. The percentage overlap between two repertoires was calculated by dividing the number of shared unique clonotypes by the size of the smaller repertoire. Repertoire richness was assessed with RTK rarefaction, the Chao1 estimator, and Recon v2.1 estimates of unobserved clonotypes. Generation probabilities for all TCRbeta clonotypes obtained by the gDNA method from a handful of donors were computed using OLGA. TCRdb took this table from immuneACCESS and kept in-frame rearrangements with V and J called. Such tables lack part of the clones; where checked against another copy, unresolved V genes explain under half of the gap, and the rest is unexplained. V, J and clone size derive from that table, while D and trimming were established from the DNA sequence. The sample has 650,000 to 800,000 clones on record, 92% of them singletons. The ten largest clones capture about 24% of the sample.

Study-wide findings and limitations: Larger estimated clonotype richness was generally found for naive subsets than for memory subsets. Higher generation probabilities were observed for clonotypes shared by all four sorted-subset donors than for non-shared clonotypes. Because the study included only a small number of donors, the genetic and exposure-history diversity represented was limited. Only blood was sampled, and tissue TCR repertoires likely differ from those in blood. Rarefaction of sorted-subset datasets indicated incomplete sequencing despite the large sequencing depth. Around 5.4% of naive CD4, around 3.5% of naive CD8, about 2.4% of memory CD4, and about 0.4% of memory CD8 clonotypes were shared across several donors. Pairwise subsampling indicated that sequencing depth was expected to affect the degree of clonotype sharing among donors.

The origin of this receptor is a young man in good health. Sequencing input: naive CD8+ T cells sorted from blood. The cell subset or site tag for this specimen amounts to: CD45RA+CCR7+. Recombination connected TRBV5-6 to TRBJ2-2; 13 central nucleotides agree with TRBD2. The CDR3 protein sequence reads: CASSRLAGGTGELFF. Read as DNA, the sequence is TGTGCCAGCAGCCGACTAGCGGGAGGAACCGGGGAGCTGTTTTTT.